The 17 T cell receptor beta chains in this list originate from one sample, sequenced in a study of cytomegalovirus exposure and HLA in healthy donors. In the PCR, 60 Vbeta and 13 Jbeta primers were used. The data were produced by immunoSEQ multiplex PCR, yet TCRdb's version contains in-frame clones alone and is incomplete. The table has over 150,000 clones, around 77% seen once. Sequencing used PBMCs. The receptors originated from a woman aged 25 to 45 in good health and CMV-seronegative.

The V gene is TRBV28, the J gene TRBJ1-3, with TRBD1 as a possible D gene (6 bases). Germline V CDR1 and CDR2: MDHEN, SYDVKM. V was pared by 3 bases and J by 2 bases, with 14 bases between. CDR3 length: 16 residues. CDR3 in DNA: TGTGCCAGCAGTTTCCCCGGGGCAGGGGCTGGAAACACCATATATTTT. Translating gives CASSFPGAGAGNTIYF.

J is TRBJ2-7 and V is TRBV6-1; 9 bases are shared with TRBD1. The CDR3 extends over 16 amino acids. With V trimmed by 3 bases and J by 4 bases, 10 bases remained unmatched. Germline V gene sequence: CDR1 MNHNS, CDR2 SASEGT. The CDR3, as DNA: TGTGCCAGCAGTGACCAGGACAGGGGCCGAAGTTACGAGCAGTACTTC. This codes for CASSDQDRGRSYEQYF.

This chain links TRBV14 with TRBJ2-7; 7 bases fit TRBD1. Losses at the gene ends were 2 bases for V and 3 bases for J; bases not matched to a gene: 4. CDR3 length equals 14 residues. Germline CDR1 reads SGHDN; CDR2 reads FVKESK. The CDR3 loop is CASSQSGGNYEQYF. In nucleotides, the CDR3 is TGTGCCAGCAGCCAATCAGGGGGAAACTACGAGCAGTACTTC.

With regard to this clone: Germline is not matched at one junction end, which may reflect a read error. V is TRBV7-9 and J is TRBJ2-1; D is perhaps TRBD1 (7 bases). The CDR3 covers 12 residues. Germline CDR1 reads SEHNR; CDR2 reads FQNEAQ (reference sequence). CDR3 nucleotides: TGTTCCAGCACCGAAGACAGGGAGGCGCAGTTCTTC. Amino acids: CSSTEDREAQFF.

The V and J genes are TRBV11-3 and TRBJ2-1, with a possible D match to TRBD2 (6 bases). Trimming pared 5 bases from V and 5 bases from J, leaving 28 bases between. CDR1 is SGHNT, CDR2 YENEEA, per germline. The CDR3 has 19 residues. CDR3 residues: CASSPGRLEGTFLDNEQFF. For the CDR3, the DNA is TGTGCCAGCAGCCCGGGGAGGTTAGAGGGGACGTTTTTGGACAATGAGCAGTTCTTC.

The rearrangement uses TRBV5-1 and TRBJ2-2; 7 bases map to TRBD1. Germline CDR1 SGHRS, CDR2 YFSETQ. This CDR3 is built from 16 residues. Trimming at V came to 4 bases and at J to 6 bases, leaving 12 bases not matched to a gene. This CDR3 is CASSPLTGRSSGELFF. The CDR3 DNA reads TGCGCCAGCAGCCCACTGACAGGGCGTTCTTCCGGGGAGCTGTTTTTT.

V and J are TRBV28 and TRBJ2-1; tentative D call: TRBD2 (8 bases). The CDR3 extends over 19 amino acids. Looked up from germline, CDR1 is MDHEN and CDR2 is SYDVKM. V lost 1 base and J 1 base, leaving 20 bases between the germline ends. The CDR3 DNA is TGTGCCAGCAGTTTATTAGTGTCAGGGGGACTAGTATCCTACAATGAGCAGTTCTTC. Amino acid sequence: CASSLLVSGGLVSYNEQFF.

The chain employs TRBV5-1 and TRBJ2-3; TRBD1 matches at 7 bases. Losses at the gene ends were 4 bases for V and 9 bases for J; bases not matched to a gene: 8. The CDR3 totals 13 residues. CDR1 is SGHRS, CDR2 YFSETQ, per germline. The CDR3 coding sequence is TGCGCCAGCAGCCTGCCCACACAGGGGACGCAGTATTTT. Translation gives CASSLPTQGTQYF.

J is TRBJ2-2 and V is TRBV14; 8 positions match TRBD1. This CDR3 comprises 16 residues. V lost 4 bases, J lost 5 bases, and 9 bases stayed unmatched. The V gene's germline CDR1 is SGHDN and CDR2 FVKESK. The CDR3 DNA sequence: TGTGCCAGCAGCCGAGGACAGGGAGGATTAACCGGGGAGCTGTTTTTT. Translated, it gives CASSRGQGGLTGELFF.

V and J are TRBV6-5 and TRBJ1-6, with 8 bases matching TRBD1. The ends lost 2 bases at V and 9 bases at J; junction bases unmatched: 6. The CDR3 length is 15 residues. Per the germline V gene, CDR1 is MNHEY and CDR2 is SVGAGI. CDR3 sequence (DNA): TGTGCCAGCAGTTACCGAGGGACAGGAGGTTCACCCCTCCACTTT. Translating gives CASSYRGTGGSPLHF.

The DNA for the CDR3 is TGTGCCAGCAGTTATGAGACGGGATCCTACGAGCAGTACTTC. This sequence encodes CASSYETGSYEQYF. The chain links TRBV6-6 to TRBJ2-7; D is possibly TRBD2 (5 bases). This CDR3 spans 14 amino acids. Looked up from germline, CDR1 is MNHNY and CDR2 is SVGAGI (reference sequence). Trimming left V 3 bases short and J 1 base short, with 10 bases between.

The chain carries TRBV10-3 and TRBJ2-5, with 11 bases that match TRBD2. The assigned J gene may be wrong: the sequence end matches TRBJ2-7 better. The germline V gene encodes CDR1 ENHRY and CDR2 SYGVKD. CDR3 length: 14 amino acids. CDR3: CAIGISGGAAEQYF. For the CDR3, the DNA is TGTGCCATCGGAATTAGCGGGGGGGCCGCCGAGCAGTACTTC.

The chain is built from TRBV2 and TRBJ2-7; TRBD2 agrees at 10 bases. Germline loops: CDR1 SNHLY, CDR2 FYNNEI. The CDR3 spans 16 residues. Trimming cost V 6 bases and J 2 bases; bases outside gene matches: 10. The DNA for the CDR3 is TGTGCCAGCAGGGAACTTAGCGGGGGGCGCGCCTACGAGCAGTACTTC. The encoded protein is CASRELSGGRAYEQYF.

This clone was seen only once. A read error may account for a junction end that differs from germline. V usage is TRBV7-9 and J usage is TRBJ2-2; D call uncertain. The germline CDR1 and CDR2 sequences are SEHNR and FQNEAQ (reference sequence). CDR3 length: 14 residues. CDR3 in amino acids: CSSSPALRTGELFF. For the CDR3, the DNA is TGTTCCAGCAGCCCCGCGCTGAGAACCGGGGAGCTGTTTTTT.

The chain combines TRBV10-3 with TRBJ1-5; 8 bases line up with TRBD1. The germline V gene encodes CDR1 ENHRY and CDR2 SYGVKD. The CDR3 contains 15 residues. The junction had 6 bases not matched to a gene; V was cut back by 3 bases and J by 5 bases. The CDR3 DNA sequence: TGTGCCATCAGTGACCCTGACAGGGGCGATCAGCCCCAGCATTTT. Its translation is CAISDPDRGDQPQHF.

The CDR3 loop is CASRSSGGNTEAFF. CDR3 bases: TGCGCCAGCAGATCCTCAGGGGGCAACACTGAAGCTTTCTTT. The chain carries TRBV5-1 and TRBJ1-1, with 8 bases matching TRBD1. Germline loops: CDR1 SGHRS, CDR2 YFSETQ. J lost 2 bases, V lost 5 bases, and 5 bases had no gene match. The CDR3 runs to 14 residues.

The rearrangement joins TRBV4-2 to TRBJ1-4; no firm D call. The CDR3 has 15 amino acids. Germline-derived CDR1 and CDR2 are LGHNA and YNFKEQ. Trimming took off 2 bases at V and 0 bases at J, with 7 bases between the two ends. Here the CDR3 DNA reads TGTGCCAGCAGCCAAAGAGATGCAACTAATGAAAAACTGTTTTTT. It yields the protein CASSQRDATNEKLFF.